This TCR beta chain came from a study of T-cell memory formation after mild COVID-19. Study-level points and caveats: Clones that shrank (day 15 to 85) were balanced CD4/CD8, whereas later expanders leaned CD4+. Detection of some responders pre-infection suggested pre-existing cross-reactive memory T cells participated.

The TCR alpha and TCR beta cDNA libraries, bearing sample barcodes and UMIs, were generated by 5'RACE using constant-segment primers. TCRdb itself ran the 5' RACE reads through MiXCR, one entry per CDR3 protein. Of hundreds of thousands of distinct CDR3 sequences listed, roughly 14% are singletons. Comments on this clonotype: Its antigen is unidentified.

CDR1 and CDR2 (germline): SGHRS, YFSETQ. The CDR3 spans 14 residues. Between the trimmed V and J ends, which lost 6 bases and 6 bases, there was a span of 18 bases. V is TRBV5-1 and J is TRBJ1-1, with unresolved D. The sample was PBMCs or a T cell subset sorted from them (not recorded which). This TCR came from an adult woman who had mild COVID-19 (a few samples of this study predate the infection). Cell type and time point are not known. This chain's CDR3 is CASKGVEALSEAFF. The CDR3 DNA sequence: TGCGCCAGCAAGGGAGTGGAAGCCCTCTCTGAAGCTTTCTTT.